One and the same sample provided the 13 T cell receptor beta chains below, sequenced in a study of T cells in Graves' hyperthyroidism and ophthalmopathy. Amplified TCR beta CDR3 regions derived from RNA transcripts. RT-PCR in the first round (using the HTBI primer set) targeted the TCR CDR3. TCRdb ran MiXCR on the multiplex PCR reads and lists one entry per CDR3 protein. This repertoire shows 300,000 to 350,000 distinct CDR3 sequences, 15% to 20% found once; its top ten account for about 53%. The specimen was blood. The receptors originated from a woman aged 45-59 years with Graves' hyperthyroidism.

This clonotype turned up a few times. V is TRBV7-2 and J is TRBJ2-7; D unresolved. The V end lost 1 base, the J end lost 3 bases, and 7 bases lay between the germline ends. The CDR3 is made up of 13 amino acids. CDR1 and CDR2 from the germline V gene are SGHTA and FQGNSA. CDR3: CASSLDSGYEQYF. As DNA, the CDR3 is TGTGCCAGCAGCTTAGATTCGGGCTACGAGCAGTACTTC.

The chain joins TRBV12-3 or TRBV12-4 to TRBJ2-7, with TRBD1 as a possible D gene (5 bases). Deletions cut 3 bases from V and 1 base from J, with 7 bases between. CDR3 size: 13 residues. Here the CDR3 reads CASSFRDSYEQYF. The CDR3 nucleotides read TGTGCCAGCAGTTTCAGGGATTCCTACGAGCAGTACTTC.

In its sample, this clonotype was seen many times. The chain couples TRBV7-6 to TRBJ2-3; the match to TRBD2 covers 8 bases. V dropped 1 base and J dropped 1; count of bases not matched to a gene: 7. CDR3 length equals 17 residues. From germline, CDR1 is SGHVS and CDR2 FNYEAQ. In DNA, the CDR3 is TGTGCCAGCAGCTTAGAGCCTAGCGGGCTGGGCACAGATACGCAGTATTTT. Protein sequence: CASSLEPSGLGTDTQYF. The full variable domain, its missing parts supplied by reference TRBV7-6 and TRBJ2-3, is GAGVSQSPRYKVTKRGQDVALRCDPISGHVSLYWYRQALGQGPEFLTYFNYEAQQDKSGLPNDRFSAERPEGSISTLTIQRTEQRDSAMYRCASSLEPSGLGTDTQYFGPGTRLTVL.

The genes are TRBV28 and TRBJ2-1, with D tentatively TRBD1 (5 bases). The CDR3 is made up of 16 amino acids. Trimming took off 5 bases at V and 0 bases at J, with 14 bases between the two ends. CDR1 is MDHEN, CDR2 SYDVKM, per germline. CDR3: CASSPRMGPSYNEQFF. In DNA, the CDR3 is TGTGCCAGCAGTCCTAGGATGGGGCCCTCCTACAATGAGCAGTTCTTC.

The V call is TRBV2, the J call TRBJ2-7; possible D gene TRBD1, 6 bases. Germline values: CDR1 SNHLY, CDR2 FYNNEI. V lost 8 bases to trimming and J lost 2 bases, with 13 bases between them. This CDR3 spans 13 amino acids. The CDR3, as DNA: TGTGCCAGCTGGAAGGACAGCGCCTACGAGCAGTACGTC. It yields the protein CASWKDSAYEQYV.

The chain recombines TRBV15 with TRBJ2-1; D gene uncertain. Trimming cost V 5 bases and J 3 bases, with 17 bases left between them. This CDR3 has 16 amino acids. CDR1 and CDR2 from the germline V gene are LNHNV and YYDKDF (reference sequence). CDR3 DNA: TGTGCCACCAGCTCGACGAGGCCTCAGGACTACAATGAGCAGTTCTTC. Amino acids: CATSSTRPQDYNEQFF.

This clonotype was detected ten times or more. The genes are TRBV3-1 and TRBJ2-5; D is unresolved. Looked up from germline, CDR1 is LGHDT and CDR2 is YNNKEL (reference sequence). CDR3 length: 14 amino acids. The V end was cut by 1 base, the J end by 2 bases, with 8 bases between. The CDR3 region is CASSQVYTQETQYF. DNA for the CDR3: TGTGCCAGCAGCCAAGTCTACACGCAAGAGACCCAGTACTTC.

The J gene is TRBJ1-3, the V gene TRBV19; D not resolved. This CDR3 comprises 13 residues. Deletions cut 7 bases from V and 0 bases from J, with 7 bases between. Germline CDR1 LNHDA, CDR2 SQIVND (reference sequence). CDR3 in amino acids: CASTPSSGNTIYF. For the CDR3, the DNA is TGTGCCAGTACACCCAGCTCTGGAAACACCATATATTTT.

Here the CDR3 reads CASSADVQETQYF. CDR3 coding DNA: TGTGCCAGCAGCGCGGACGTCCAAGAGACCCAGTACTTC. The V and J genes are TRBV11-2 and TRBJ2-5; D is unclear. CDR1 and CDR2 from the germline V gene are SGHAT and FQNNGV. There are 13 residues in the CDR3. Deletions cut 5 bases from V and 1 base from J, with 8 bases between.

This clonotype was seen only a few times. In nucleotides, the CDR3 is TGTGCCAGCAGCCTCGCCCTTTCAGGGGGGCAGTACGTC. Translating gives CASSLALSGGQYV. This chain links TRBV13 with TRBJ2-7, with 7 bases that match TRBD1. The CDR3 contains 13 residues. With V trimmed by 5 bases and J by 9 bases, 10 bases remained unmatched. CDR1 and CDR2 from the germline V gene are PRHDT and FYEKMQ (reference sequence).

This clonotype was seen ten or more times. The genes are TRBV28 and TRBJ2-4, with D possibly being TRBD1 (6 bases). The CDR3 covers 15 residues. Germline V gene lookup returns CDR1 MDHEN and CDR2 SYDVKM. The V end lost 6 bases, the J end lost 6 bases, and 18 bases lay between the germline ends. CDR3 protein: CASRRYRDSVNIQYF. DNA for the CDR3: TGTGCCAGCAGACGGTACAGGGATTCGGTAAACATTCAGTACTTC.

The chain has TRBV7-2 and TRBJ2-5; D remains ambiguous. V lost 2 bases and J lost 5, with 6 bases in between. The germline CDR1 and CDR2 sequences are SGHTA and FQGNSA. The CDR3 contains 12 residues. In DNA form, the CDR3 reads TGTGCCAGCAGCTTAATCATGGAGACCCAGTACTTC. Translation: CASSLIMETQYF. Drawing the rest from reference TRBV7-2 and TRBJ2-5, the complete variable domain is GAGVSQSPSNKVTEKGKDVELRCDPISGHTALYWYRQSLGQGLEFLIYFQGNSAPDKSGLPSDRFSAERTGGSVSTLTIQRTQQEDSAVYLCASSLIMETQYFGPGTRLLVL.

Concerning this clonotype itself: A single base separates this from a much larger clone, so it may be a read error. The genes are TRBV6-2 or TRBV6-3 and TRBJ1-5; D gene unclear. The CDR3 length is 18 residues. Germline V gene sequence: CDR1 MNHEY, CDR2 SVGEGT. DNA of the CDR3: TGTGCCAGCTGTTACTCGAGGCCTAACTCCCTGAGCAATCAGCCCCAGCATTTT. It translates to CASCYSRPNSLSNQPQHF.